The entry that follows covers one T cell receptor beta chain sequence. Many counts were recorded for this clonotype. Its binding antigen is unknown. Per-base quality was not reported, and no clone a single base away is much larger than it. cDNA was synthesized by template-switch 5'RACE using a primer carrying a 10-nucleotide random unique molecular identifier by which each TCR transcript was tagged. Every sequencing run yielded over 160 million TCR-beta sequences covering 15-18 subjects. The RNeasy kit was used to extract total RNA. Using the KAPA Real-time Library Amplification kit, TCR-beta VDJ regions were amplified with primers for the TCR constant region and the 5'RACE anchor. A first PCR added sample indexes and Illumina adaptors, and a second PCR then raised library yield. After purification with Ampure beads, the TCR product of roughly 650 bp was size-selected on a 2% E-gel SizeSelection system. Library quality was checked on a Bioanalyzer, concentration was measured with Qubit, and libraries were quantified with the Kapa Library Quantification kit before pooling. An Illumina HiSeq 2500 sequenced the libraries paired-end 2 x 150 bp. To increase sequence diversity, about 25-31% phiX was spiked into each library pool. On the study's bioinformatics: The UMI-based MiGEC pipeline processed quality-filtered reads and removed over 80% of raw TCR sequences during error correction. IMGT germline references were used for alignment of VDJ genes, and clonotypes were defined by a unique CDR3 amino acid sequence together with V-J genes. Clonal expansion, Shannon diversity and CDR3 relatedness (CalcPairwiseDistances, ClusterSamples) were evaluated with VDJtools, and phylogenetic trees were built with CLCbio workbench. Clones with at least 8 unique UMIs were defined as expanded, with this threshold being based on coefficient-of-variation modelling across technical triplicates. Through fastp at Q25 and MiXCR, TCRdb rebuilt clones from the public reads, retaining in-frame beta chains. Identical CDR3 protein sequences are pooled into one entry, listed with their most common genes and DNA. TCRdb assigned the V and J calls; the authors' analysis was not used. The sample table lists tens of thousands of distinct CDR3 sequences, over 4.5% of them with a count of one. Roughly 7.9% of the sample goes to the ten largest clones.

Read against the paper, the sample's time point label means: longitudinal time-point 2. For the unsorted PBMC libraries, 2 million PBMCs were stored in RNAlater at -80 degrees C until RNA extraction and were used to generate the libraries. Multiple sclerosis patients were enrolled in a US clinical protocol under which disease progression was evaluated by magnetic resonance imaging. Peripheral blood was subjected to Ficoll-Hypaque density gradient centrifugation to isolate PBMCs, which were then cryopreserved in liquid nitrogen. The sample originates from a study of neurological immune-mediated disorders (dated by TCRdb to between 2018 and 2021). For context, the study as a whole: Among the roughly 35 multiple sclerosis patients, about 31 had relapsing-remitting MS and 3 had secondary progressive MS. Using UMI-based sequencing, the study compared peripheral blood TCR-beta repertoires from patients with HTLV-I-associated myelopathy (HAM/TSP), patients with multiple sclerosis, and healthy controls. The approximately 100 TCR-beta libraries included longitudinal samples, technical triplicates and paired sorted CD4+ and CD8+ T-cell subsets alongside PBMC samples. Longitudinal HAM/TSP and healthy donors had 3 time-points each (roughly 3-40 month intervals). Of the roughly 70 subjects in the cohort, about 14 were HAM/TSP patients, about 34 were multiple sclerosis patients, and some 20 were healthy controls. Results and caveats for the whole study, not just this receptor: No identical CDR3 amino acid sequences were found to be shared among expanded clones across subjects, suggesting that TCR-beta repertoires were private in all groups. No clinical or MRI features were associated with the MS cluster, and the authors said that larger cohorts are needed. In a phylogenetic analysis, the repertoires of 18 out of 34 MS patients fell into a single cluster of related CDR3 sequences, pointing to a possible signature at the repertoire level. TCR clonal expansion was greatest in HAM/TSP patients and smallest in MS patients, who ranked below even healthy controls.

Unmatched junction bases come to 2, with V trimmed by 7 bases and J by 2 bases. The CDR3 runs 12 amino acids, cysteine and phenylalanine included. Of the read, only the CDR3 DNA is kept; its 36 bases are in frame from base 1. Sequences SQVTM (CDR1) and ANQGSEA (CDR2) are obtained from the germline V gene. The receptor was derived from a woman in her sixties or seventies with multiple sclerosis. The sequence is built from TRBV29-1 and TRBJ1-1; 9 central nucleotides agree with TRBD1. The specimen sequenced was PBMCs. At the DNA level, the sequence is TGCAGCGGGGACAGGGTAAACACTGAAGCTTTCTTT. Translation gives CSGDRVNTEAFF.